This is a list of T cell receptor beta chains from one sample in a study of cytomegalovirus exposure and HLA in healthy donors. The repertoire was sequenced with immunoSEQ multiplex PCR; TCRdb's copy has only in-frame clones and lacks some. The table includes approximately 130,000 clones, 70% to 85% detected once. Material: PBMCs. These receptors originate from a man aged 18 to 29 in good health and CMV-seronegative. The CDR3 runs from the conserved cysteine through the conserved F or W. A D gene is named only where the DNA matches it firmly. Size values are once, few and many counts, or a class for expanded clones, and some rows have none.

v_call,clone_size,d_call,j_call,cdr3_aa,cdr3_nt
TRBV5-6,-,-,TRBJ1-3,CASSLLTGNGLRNTIYF,TGTGCCAGCAGCTTGCTCACTGGAAACGGACTGCGGAACACCATATATTTT
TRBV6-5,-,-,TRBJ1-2,CASSKGGDYGYTF,TGTGCCAGCAGCAAGGGGGGGGACTATGGCTACACCTTC
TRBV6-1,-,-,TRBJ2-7,CASSEALRGYEQYF,TGTGCCAGCAGTGAAGCGCTTCGGGGATACGAGCAGTACTTC
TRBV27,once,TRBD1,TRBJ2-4,CASSLSDRGGNIQYF,TGTGCCAGCAGTTTATCCGACAGGGGTGGAAACATTCAGTACTTC
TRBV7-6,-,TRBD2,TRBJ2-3,CASSLARGGGAADTQYF,TGTGCCAGCAGCTTAGCGCGGGGCGGGGGGGCCGCAGATACGCAGTATTTT
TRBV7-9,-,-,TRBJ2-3,CASSTTLRGVADTQYF,TGTGCCAGCAGCACCACTCTACGGGGTGTCGCAGATACGCAGTATTTT
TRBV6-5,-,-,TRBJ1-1,CASSAIEGRAEAFF,TGTGCCAGCAGTGCTATCGAGGGGAGGGCTGAAGCTTTCTTT
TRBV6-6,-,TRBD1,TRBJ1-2,CASRDSQGDGYTF,TGTGCCAGCAGGGACTCTCAGGGGGATGGCTACACCTTC
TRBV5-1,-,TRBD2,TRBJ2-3,CASSLELAGAGTSQYF,TGCGCCAGCAGCTTGGAACTAGCGGGGGCCGGCACCTCGCAGTATTTT
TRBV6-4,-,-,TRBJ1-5,CASNPGSEPNQPQHF,TGTGCCAGCAACCCAGGGTCGGAACCGAATCAGCCCCAGCATTTT
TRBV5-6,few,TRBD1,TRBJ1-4,CASSRGQGQYSTNEKLFF,TGTGCCAGCAGTCGTGGACAGGGACAATATTCAACTAATGAAAAACTGTTTTTT
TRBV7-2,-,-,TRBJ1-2,CASSPRGSTNYGYTF,TGTGCCAGCAGCCCACGGGGGTCAACTAACTATGGCTACACCTTC
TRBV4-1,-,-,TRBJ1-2,CASSQDEGSDGYTF,TGCGCCAGCAGCCAAGACGAGGGATCTGATGGCTACACCTTC
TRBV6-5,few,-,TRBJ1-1,CASTPGSRTEAFF,TGTGCCAGCACTCCGGGAAGTAGAACTGAAGCTTTCTTT
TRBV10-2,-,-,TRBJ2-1,CASSDSTGWGGNEQFF,TGCGCCAGCAGTGACTCAACAGGGTGGGGAGGGAATGAGCAGTTCTTC
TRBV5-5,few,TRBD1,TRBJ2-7,CASSLLGQGAQSYEQYF,TGTGCCAGCAGCCTTTTAGGACAGGGGGCGCAGAGCTACGAGCAGTACTTC
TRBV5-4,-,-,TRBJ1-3,CASSLDFQGTGNTIYF,TGTGCCAGCAGCTTGGACTTCCAGGGAACTGGAAACACCATATATTTT
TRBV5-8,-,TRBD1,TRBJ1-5,CASSLGTGGSQDQPQHF,TGTGCCAGCAGCCTTGGGACAGGGGGCTCCCAGGATCAGCCCCAGCATTTT
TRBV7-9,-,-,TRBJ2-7,CASSARTAYEQYF,TGTGCCAGCAGCGCCCGGACAGCCTACGAGCAGTACTTC
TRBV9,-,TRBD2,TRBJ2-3,CASSVAAGGPTDTQYF,TGTGCCAGCAGCGTAGCTGCGGGGGGTCCCACAGATACGCAGTATTTT
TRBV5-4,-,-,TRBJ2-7,CASSLGREQYF,TGTGCCAGCAGCTTGGGTCGCGAGCAGTACTTC
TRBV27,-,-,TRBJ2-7,CASSSSEREQYF,TGTGCCAGCAGTTCCTCTGAGCGGGAGCAGTACTTC
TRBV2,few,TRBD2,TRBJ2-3,CASSEGLADTDTQYF,TGTGCCAGCAGTGAAGGGCTAGCGGACACAGATACGCAGTATTTT
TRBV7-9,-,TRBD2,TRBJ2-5,CASSLEATSGGPYWETQYF,TGTGCCAGCAGCTTAGAGGCGACTAGCGGGGGCCCCTACTGGGAGACCCAGTACTTC
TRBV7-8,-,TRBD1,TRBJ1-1,CASSLVGGQGARNTEAFF,TGTGCCAGCAGCTTAGTAGGGGGACAGGGGGCTCGTAACACTGAAGCTTTCTTT
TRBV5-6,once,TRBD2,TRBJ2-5,CASSRWGSGIQETQYF,TGTGCCAGCAGCAGGTGGGGTAGCGGGATCCAAGAGACCCAGTACTTC
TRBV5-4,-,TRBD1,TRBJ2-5,CASSLQGQGARETQYF,TGTGCCAGCAGCTTGCAAGGACAGGGGGCGCGGGAGACCCAGTACTTC
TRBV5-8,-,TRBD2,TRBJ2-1,CASTLGLAGVGKEFF,TGTGCCAGCACTTTGGGTCTAGCGGGGGTGGGGAAGGAGTTCTTC
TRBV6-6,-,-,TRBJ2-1,CASSYSRDISYNEQFF,TGTGCCAGCAGTTACTCGAGGGACATCTCCTACAATGAGCAGTTCTTC
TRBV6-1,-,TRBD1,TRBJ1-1,CASSEVGGGEAFF,TGTGCCAGCAGTGAAGTAGGGGGCGGTGAAGCTTTCTTT
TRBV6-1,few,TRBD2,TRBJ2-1,CASSETAGGHNEQFF,TGTGCCAGCAGTGAAACAGCGGGGGGGCACAATGAGCAGTTCTTC
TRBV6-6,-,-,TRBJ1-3,CASSSGLGGNTIYF,TGTGCCAGCTCATCAGGGTTAGGGGGAAACACCATATATTTT